This TCR beta chain was sequenced during a study of blood T cell repertoires in COVID-19. In the study's own analysis: Estimation of nucleated cell counts was performed using reference gene primer amplification. TCRdb's copy holds only in-frame clones and misses some; the assay was immunoSEQ multiplex PCR. The V and J calls and the clone size are those of that table, but D and trimming were determined from the DNA. Of under 250,000 clones listed, about nine tenths are singletons. The CDR3 consists of 15 residues. Losses at the gene ends were 3 bases for V and 4 bases for J; bases not matched to a gene: 6. Germline CDR1 and CDR2: SGDLS and YYNGEE.

This clonotype originated in a man in his forties or fifties with COVID-19, enrolled during active disease. The J gene is TRBJ2-5, the V gene TRBV9, with 10 bases aligning to TRBD2. The sequenced material came from peripheral blood. CDR3 sequence (DNA): TGTGCCAGCAGCGCCTTAGCGGGAGGAGGAGAGACCCAGTACTTC. This translates into CASSALAGGGETQYF.